The 27 T cell receptor beta chains below come from one sample, sequenced in a study. Cells sorted as Tregs were CD4+, CD25+ and CD127-/low. From the 5' RACE reads, TCRdb called clonotypes with MiXCR, one entry per CDR3 protein. The table records tens of thousands of distinct CDR3 sequences, roughly 28% of them present only once. The sequencing sample was made of tumor-infiltrating Tregs sorted from the breast tumor. The receptors come from a female donor with breast cancer.

The chain employs TRBV20-1 and TRBJ2-3; D gene unclear. The CDR3 consists of 15 residues. V was trimmed by 0 bases and J by 2 bases, leaving 12 bases between them. Germline CDR1 is DFQATT and CDR2 is SNEGSKA (reference sequence). The CDR3 loop is CSARDSISNTDTQYF. As DNA, the CDR3 is TGCAGTGCTAGAGATTCAATTAGTAACACAGATACGCAGTATTTT.

In this sample, this clonotype turned up a few times. The chain employs TRBV27 and TRBJ2-7, with 8 bases aligning to TRBD1. This CDR3 has 13 amino acids. CDR1 is MNHEY, CDR2 SMNVEV, per germline (reference sequence). V lost 9 bases, J lost 2 bases, and 6 bases stayed unmatched. CDR3 in amino acids: CASRGTGAYEQYF. The CDR3 DNA reads as TGTGCCAGTCGCGGGACAGGTGCCTACGAGCAGTACTTC.

This clonotype has just a few counts. The chain carries TRBV29-1 and TRBJ1-3; tentatively, D is TRBD1 (6 bases). The CDR3 is 11 residues long. Trimming left V 6 bases short and J 4 bases short, with 7 bases between. In germline, CDR1 is SQVTM, CDR2 ANQGSEA. The CDR3 nucleotides are TGCAGCGTCGACAGGGGAAACACCATATATTTT. Translation gives CSVDRGNTIYF.

As for this clonotype: A much larger clone differs from this one at a single base, so this may be a read error. This likely comes from a read error, as the CDR3 has no conserved phenylalanine or tryptophan at its end. The chain has TRBV4-3 and TRBJ2-1, with D unclear. Trimming cost V 3 bases and J 4 bases, with 7 bases left between them. This CDR3 has 13 amino acids. CDR1 and CDR2 from the germline V gene are LGHNA and YSLEER. The CDR3 bases are TGCGCCAGCAGCCATCGTCCGTACAATGAGCAGTTCCTC. Translating it yields CASSHRPYNEQFL.

This clonotype has more than one count but fewer than ten. The chain uses TRBV12-3 or TRBV12-4 and TRBJ1-2; 9 bases align to TRBD1. Germline trimming cut 3 bases from V and 6 bases from J; bases unmatched to any gene: 5. CDR3 length: 14 residues. As DNA, the CDR3 is TGTGCCAGCAGTTTCCAACAGGGGGCGCATGGCTACACCTTC. Protein product: CASSFQQGAHGYTF.

The chain carries TRBV5-1 and TRBJ1-6, with D tentatively TRBD1 (6 bases). Germline values: CDR1 SGHRS, CDR2 YFSETQ. CDR3 length: 15 residues. The V and J ends lost 1 base and 8 bases respectively, with 13 bases between them. The CDR3 bases are TGCGCCAGCAGCTTGTGGACAGTAACGGATTCACCCCTCCACTTT. Translation: CASSLWTVTDSPLHF.

Many counts were recorded for this clonotype. The gene calls are TRBV29-1 and TRBJ1-2; D ambiguous. Germline-derived CDR1 and CDR2 are SQVTM and ANQGSEA. The CDR3 is made up of 15 amino acids. Trimming shortened V by 0 bases and J by 0 bases, and 11 bases separated the two germline ends. Here the CDR3 DNA reads TGCAGCGTTGAAGATCGCCCGAATTCTAACTATGGCTACACCTTC. Protein: CSVEDRPNSNYGYTF.

This clonotype appeared a few times. The chain carries TRBV20-1 and TRBJ2-1, with D possibly being TRBD1 (5 bases). The V gene's germline CDR1 is DFQATT and CDR2 SNEGSKA (reference sequence). This CDR3 spans 13 amino acids. V was pared by 1 base and J by 9 bases, with 13 bases between. The DNA of the CDR3 is TGCAGTGCTAGAGTACAGGTTCGGAGTGAGCAGTTCTTC. This sequence encodes CSARVQVRSEQFF.

This clonotype was recorded a few times. The V call is TRBV5-1, the J call TRBJ2-6; D is perhaps TRBD1 or TRBD2 (5 bases each). The CDR3 has 18 residues. Deletions cut 3 bases from V and 2 bases from J, with 18 bases between. The germline V gene has CDR1 SGHRS and CDR2 YFSETQ. For the CDR3, the DNA is TGCGCCAGCAGCTGGGACGGTCCTTCACAGGCTGGGGCCAACGTCCTGACTTTC. It yields the protein CASSWDGPSQAGANVLTF.

This clonotype was counted many times. The rearrangement uses TRBV7-6 and TRBJ1-1; D remains ambiguous. CDR1 and CDR2 (germline): SGHVS, FNYEAQ. V lost 2 bases to trimming and J lost 6 bases, with 10 bases between them. The CDR3 loop spans 13 amino acids. The CDR3 DNA reads as TGTGCCAGCAGCTTAAATGAGCGTGCTGAAGCTTTCTTT. It codes for CASSLNERAEAFF.

The chain recombines TRBV5-4 with TRBJ2-5, with 7 bases fitting TRBD2. The CDR3 runs 14 residues. J lost 5 bases, V lost 0 bases, and 4 bases had no gene match. The V gene's germline CDR1 is SGHNT and CDR2 YYREEE (reference sequence). The CDR3 loop reads CASSLVGGSETQYF. DNA of the CDR3: TGTGCCAGCAGCTTGGTGGGGGGGTCGGAGACCCAGTACTTC.

The chain links TRBV20-1 to TRBJ1-2, with D perhaps TRBD1 (6 bases). Germline CDR1 reads DFQATT; CDR2 reads SNEGSKA (reference sequence). V lost 3 bases, J lost 0 bases, and 8 bases lay in between. CDR3 length equals 13 residues. As DNA, the CDR3 is TGCAGTGCTAGCCCAGGGGCTAACTATGGCTACACCTTC. Its protein is CSASPGANYGYTF.

This clonotype occurred a few times. This may be a read error: a much more frequent sequence differs by one nucleotide. This sequence joins TRBV5-1 and TRBJ2-2; D is uncertain. The germline gives CDR1 SGHRS, CDR2 YFSETQ. This CDR3 is built from 14 residues. Trimming took off 7 bases at V and 0 bases at J, with 10 bases between the two ends. This CDR3 is CASAPAPNTGELFF. The CDR3 nucleotides read TGCGCCAGCGCCCCCGCTCCGAACACCGGGGAGCTGTTTTTT.

This clonotype was observed a few times. The CDR3 here is CASSLAGGPGYEQYF. The DNA for the CDR3 is TGTGCCAGCAGCTTAGCGGGGGGGCCAGGGTACGAGCAGTACTTC. This chain connects TRBV7-2 to TRBJ2-7, with D maybe TRBD2 (7 bases). Germline V gene lookup returns CDR1 SGHTA and CDR2 FQGNSA. The germline V and J ends were trimmed by 0 bases and 4 bases, with 13 bases remaining between them. The CDR3 runs to 15 residues.

This clonotype was recorded many times. The gene calls are TRBV4-2 and TRBJ2-1; D is ambiguous. V lost 2 bases to trimming and J lost 5 bases, with 19 bases between them. The CDR3 is 17 amino acids. From germline, CDR1 is LGHNA and CDR2 YNFKEQ. The DNA for the CDR3 is TGTGCCAGCAGCCAACTGGATATGTTAAGGAACGACAATGAGCAGTTCTTC. It is translated as CASSQLDMLRNDNEQFF.

Comments on this clonotype: An end of the junction does not agree with germline; a read error may underlie this. The chain employs TRBV6-6 and TRBJ1-5; D perhaps matches TRBD1 (6 bases). In germline, CDR1 is MNHNY, CDR2 SVGAGI (reference sequence). This CDR3 region has 17 residues. The CDR3 DNA sequence: TGTGCCAGCAGGCCAACCAAGGACAGATATAGCGATCAGCCCCAGCATTTT. This encodes CASRPTKDRYSDQPQHF.

This chain connects TRBV5-1 to TRBJ1-1, with TRBD1 as a possible D gene (6 bases). Germline V lookup: CDR1 SGHRS, CDR2 YFSETQ. The CDR3 length is 14 residues. The V and J ends lost 2 bases and 4 bases respectively, with 12 bases between them. The CDR3 sequence is CASSFTGIGTEAFF. The CDR3 bases are TGCGCCAGCAGCTTCACAGGGATCGGCACTGAAGCTTTCTTT.

This clonotype was detected a few times. The V gene is TRBV15, the J gene TRBJ2-1; TRBD2 aligns across 7 bases. V was clipped by 4 bases and J by 7 bases; unmatched bases: 7. The germline CDR1 and CDR2 sequences are LNHNV and YYDKDF (reference sequence). This CDR3 is 14 amino acids long. The DNA for the CDR3 is TGTGCCACCAGCATCCGACTAGCAGGGAATGAGCAGTTCTTC. Its translation is CATSIRLAGNEQFF.

This clonotype was observed at least ten times. The CDR3 nucleotides read TGTGCCAGCAGTTACAAAGAGACCCAGTACTTC. Amino acid sequence: CASSYKETQYF. The chain carries TRBV6-2 or TRBV6-3 and TRBJ2-5, with D hard to call. Germline CDR1 and CDR2: MNHEY and SVGEGT. The CDR3 is 11 residues long. V was cut by 2 bases and J by 3 bases, with 1 base left in between.

In its sample, this clonotype was seen many times. The chain joins TRBV4-3 to TRBJ2-1; D gene unclear. Trimming stripped 3 bases from V and 9 bases from J, with 12 bases between. This CDR3 is built from 13 residues. Germline values: CDR1 LGHNA, CDR2 YSLEER. In DNA, the CDR3 is TGCGCCAGCAGCCAGGACCCCAGGAGTGAGCAGTTCTTC. Its translation: CASSQDPRSEQFF.

Comments on this clonotype: Without the conserved terminal phenylalanine or tryptophan, this CDR3 likely stems from a read error. The limits of the CDR3 on the DNA are not certain, so only TCRdb's listed CDR3 is given. V and J are TRBV20-1 and TRBJ1-2. Germline assignment: CDR1 DFQATT and CDR2 SNEGSKA (reference sequence). The CDR3 is 13 amino acids long, termini counted. Here the CDR3 reads CSARSSREFTFTI.

Remarks on this clonotype: A much larger clone lies a single base off, so this may be a read error. This sequence joins TRBV12-3 or TRBV12-4 and TRBJ2-5; 10 nucleotides match TRBD2. The CDR3 sequence is 13 residues long. The CDR3: CASRRTSGEAQYF. The CDR3 region has the DNA TGTGCCAGCAGACGGACTAGCGGAGAGGCCCAGTACTTC.

Only a few counts were recorded for this clonotype. V and J are TRBV7-9 and TRBJ2-1, with TRBD2 identical over 9 bases. The CDR3 contains 14 residues. Per germline, CDR1 SEHNR and CDR2 FQNEAQ (reference sequence). The junction had 3 bases not matched to a gene; V was cut back by 4 bases and J by 5 bases. The CDR3 region has the DNA TGTGCCAGCAGCTGGCGGACTAGCGACAATGAGCAGTTCTTC. It yields the protein CASSWRTSDNEQFF.

J is TRBJ1-2 and V is TRBV7-2; TRBD1 aligns across 7 bases. Unmatched junction bases numbered 7, after V lost 6 bases and J lost 0 bases. The CDR3 has 15 amino acids. Germline assignment: CDR1 SGHTA and CDR2 FQGNSA. The CDR3 is CASSRRDSPNYGYTF. As DNA, the CDR3 is TGTGCCAGCAGTAGGAGGGACAGTCCTAACTATGGCTACACCTTC.

This chain uses TRBV7-9 with TRBJ2-5; D possibly matches TRBD1 or TRBD2 (5 bases each). In germline, CDR1 is SEHNR, CDR2 FQNEAQ (reference sequence). The CDR3 contains 14 residues. The ends were cut back, 5 bases at V and 1 base at J, with 11 bases in the middle. In nucleotides, the CDR3 is TGTGCCAGCAGCCCGCCCGGGACCCAAGAGACCCAGTACTTC. It translates to CASSPPGTQETQYF.

A few counts support this clonotype. The chain employs TRBV15 and TRBJ1-1, with D unresolved. This CDR3 spans 13 amino acids. Trimming removed 0 bases from V and 3 bases from J, with 5 bases in between. Per the germline V gene, CDR1 is LNHNV and CDR2 is YYDKDF (reference sequence). As DNA, the CDR3 is TGTGCCACCAGCAGAGAGCAGGACACTGAAGCTTTCTTT. Translating it yields CATSREQDTEAFF. Full variable domain (rest looked up from reference TRBV15 and TRBJ1-1): DAMVIQNPRYQVTQFGKPVTLSCSQTLNHNVMYWYQQKSSQAPKLLFHYYDKDFNNEADTPDNFQSRRPNTSFCFLDIRSPGLGDTAMYLCATSREQDTEAFFGQGTRLTVV.

In the case of this clonotype: Mismatch with germline at one junction end may stem from a read error. The rearrangement uses TRBV4-2 and TRBJ2-1, with 8 bases that match TRBD2. The germline V gene encodes CDR1 LGHNA and CDR2 YNFKEQ. The CDR3 contains 15 residues. CDR3 DNA: TGTGCCGGCAGCCCCTCCGGGACTAGGCACAATGAGCAGTTCTTC. It specifies CAGSPSGTRHNEQFF.